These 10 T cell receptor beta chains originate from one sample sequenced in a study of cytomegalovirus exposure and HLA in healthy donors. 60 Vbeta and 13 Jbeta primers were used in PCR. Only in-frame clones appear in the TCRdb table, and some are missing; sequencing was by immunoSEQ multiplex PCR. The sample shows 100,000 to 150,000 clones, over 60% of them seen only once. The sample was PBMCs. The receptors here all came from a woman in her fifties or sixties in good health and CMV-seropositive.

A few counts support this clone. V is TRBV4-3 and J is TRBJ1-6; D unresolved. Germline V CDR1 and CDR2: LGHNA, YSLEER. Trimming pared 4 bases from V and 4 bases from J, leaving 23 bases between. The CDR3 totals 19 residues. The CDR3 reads CASSLADGLFSIYNSPLHF. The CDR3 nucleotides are TGCGCCAGCAGCCTAGCGGATGGTCTGTTTTCGATTTATAATTCACCCCTCCACTTT.

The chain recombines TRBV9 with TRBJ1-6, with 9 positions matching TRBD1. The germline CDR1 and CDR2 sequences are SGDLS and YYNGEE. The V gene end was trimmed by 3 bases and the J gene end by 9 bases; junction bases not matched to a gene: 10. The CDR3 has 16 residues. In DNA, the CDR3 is TGTGCCAGCAGCGCACAGGGGGCATTGGGTAGTTCACCCCTCCACTTT. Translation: CASSAQGALGSSPLHF.

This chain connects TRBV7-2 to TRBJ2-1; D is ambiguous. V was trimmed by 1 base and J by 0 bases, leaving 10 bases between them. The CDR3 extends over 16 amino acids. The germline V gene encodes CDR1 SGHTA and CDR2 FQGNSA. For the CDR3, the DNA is TGTGCCAGCAGCTTAGTCGGTGTGAGCTCCTACAATGAGCAGTTCTTC. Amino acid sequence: CASSLVGVSSYNEQFF.

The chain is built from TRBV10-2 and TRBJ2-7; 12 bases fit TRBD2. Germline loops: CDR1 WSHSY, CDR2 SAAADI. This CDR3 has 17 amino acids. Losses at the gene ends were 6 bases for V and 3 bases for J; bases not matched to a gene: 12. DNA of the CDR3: TGCGCCAGCAGCAGGACTAGCGGGGAAGGCCTAAACTACGAGCAGTACTTC. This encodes CASSRTSGEGLNYEQYF.

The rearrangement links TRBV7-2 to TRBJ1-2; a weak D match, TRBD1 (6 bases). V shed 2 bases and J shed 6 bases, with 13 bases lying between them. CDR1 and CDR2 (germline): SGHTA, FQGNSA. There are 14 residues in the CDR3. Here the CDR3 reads CASSLWGGQNGYTF. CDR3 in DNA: TGTGCCAGCAGCTTATGGGGGGGGCAGAATGGCTACACCTTC.

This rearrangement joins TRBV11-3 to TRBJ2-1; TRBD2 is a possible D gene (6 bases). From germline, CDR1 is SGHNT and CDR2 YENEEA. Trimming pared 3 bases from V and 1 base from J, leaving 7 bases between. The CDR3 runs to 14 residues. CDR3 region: CASSLGTSYNEQFF. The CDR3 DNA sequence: TGTGCCAGCAGCTTGGGGACTTCCTACAATGAGCAGTTCTTC.

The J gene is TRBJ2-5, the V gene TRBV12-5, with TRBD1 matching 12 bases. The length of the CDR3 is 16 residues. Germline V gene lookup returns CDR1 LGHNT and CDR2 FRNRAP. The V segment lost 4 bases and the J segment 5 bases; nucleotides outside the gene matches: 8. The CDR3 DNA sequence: TGTGCTAGTGGTTCTGGGACAGGGGGCTCCATGGAGACCCAGTACTTC. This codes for CASGSGTGGSMETQYF.

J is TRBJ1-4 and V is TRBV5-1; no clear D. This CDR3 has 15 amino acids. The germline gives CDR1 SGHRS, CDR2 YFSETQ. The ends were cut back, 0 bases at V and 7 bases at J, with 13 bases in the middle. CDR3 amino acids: CASSLVAGQGEKLFF. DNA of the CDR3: TGCGCCAGCAGCTTGGTGGCAGGTCAAGGTGAAAAACTGTTTTTT.

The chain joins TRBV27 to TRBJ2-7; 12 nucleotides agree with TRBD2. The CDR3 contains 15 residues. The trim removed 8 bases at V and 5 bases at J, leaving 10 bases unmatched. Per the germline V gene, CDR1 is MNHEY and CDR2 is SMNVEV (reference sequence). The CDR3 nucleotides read TGTGCCAGCTGGAGACTAGCGGGGGCGTTCCACGAGCAGTACTTC. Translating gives CASWRLAGAFHEQYF.

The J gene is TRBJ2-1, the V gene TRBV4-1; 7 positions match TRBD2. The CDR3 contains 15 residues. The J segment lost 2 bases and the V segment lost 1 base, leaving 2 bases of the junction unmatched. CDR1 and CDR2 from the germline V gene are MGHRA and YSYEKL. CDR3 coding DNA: TGCGCCAGCAGCCAAGGGCGGGAGCCCTACAATGAGCAGTTCTTC. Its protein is CASSQGREPYNEQFF.